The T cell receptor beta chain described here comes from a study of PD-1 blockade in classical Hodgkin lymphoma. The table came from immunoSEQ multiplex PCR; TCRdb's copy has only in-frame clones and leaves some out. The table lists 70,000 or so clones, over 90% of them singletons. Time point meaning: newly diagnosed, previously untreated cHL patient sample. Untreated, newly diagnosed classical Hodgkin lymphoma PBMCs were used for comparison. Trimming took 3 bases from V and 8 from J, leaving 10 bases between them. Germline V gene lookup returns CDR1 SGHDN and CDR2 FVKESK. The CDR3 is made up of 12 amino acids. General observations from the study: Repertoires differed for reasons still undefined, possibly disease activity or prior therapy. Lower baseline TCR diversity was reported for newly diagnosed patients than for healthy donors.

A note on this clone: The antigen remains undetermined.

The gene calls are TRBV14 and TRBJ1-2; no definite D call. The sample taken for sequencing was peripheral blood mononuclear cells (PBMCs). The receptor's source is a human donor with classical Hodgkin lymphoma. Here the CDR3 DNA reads TGTGCCAGCAGCCATCCGTCGGGGGGCTACACCTTC. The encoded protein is CASSHPSGGYTF.